One and the same sample provided the 21 T cell receptor beta chains below, sequenced in a study of T cell repertoires in cytomegalovirus infection. For these receptors, no antigen is known. TCRdb ran MiXCR on the reads and lists one entry per CDR3 protein. The table shows approximately 100,000 distinct CDR3 sequences, with less than 30% occurring only once. The sequenced sample was CD8+ T cells from cultured PBMCs, obtained from culture after CMV antigen stimulation. These receptors all come from a human donor in good health (CMV status not recorded). Some clones in this sample may be carry-over from other donors' samples.

The chain has TRBV2 and TRBJ2-3; no clear D gene. The V gene's germline CDR1 is SNHLY and CDR2 FYNNEI. The CDR3 covers 12 residues. V lost 6 bases to trimming and J lost 4 bases, with 8 bases between them. The CDR3 nucleotides are TGTGCCAGCAGGCAGAACCCAGATACGCAGTATTTT. It encodes CASRQNPDTQYF.

This clonotype has only a few counts. The V and J genes are TRBV10-3 and TRBJ1-2, with a tentative D call TRBD1 (5 bases). The CDR3 is 13 amino acids. The V gene lost 11 bases and the J gene lost 6 bases, with 19 bases spanning the gap. Germline CDR1 is ENHRY and CDR2 is SYGVKD. CDR3 sequence (DNA): TGTGCCGCCCAAATCGATATCAGGGATGGCTACACCTTC. It specifies CAAQIDIRDGYTF.

The V gene is TRBV12-3 or TRBV12-4, the J gene TRBJ2-1; 8 nucleotides match TRBD2. After removal of 6 bases from V and 0 bases from J, the junction contained 7 bases not matched to a gene. The length of the CDR3 is 16 residues. CDR3 coding DNA: TGTGCCAGCAGACCCAGGCTAGCGGGCTCCTACAATGAGCAGTTCTTC. This gives the protein CASRPRLAGSYNEQFF.

This clonotype was observed many times. This sequence joins TRBV6-1 and TRBJ1-2; a weak D match, TRBD1 (5 bases). Germline V gives CDR1 MNHNS, CDR2 SASEGT. This CDR3 region has 15 residues. Trimming stripped 6 bases from V and 1 base from J, with 15 bases between. DNA for the CDR3: TGTGCCAGCAGCCCCGATGCAGGGTATAACTATGGCTACACCTTC. Translating gives CASSPDAGYNYGYTF.

This clonotype was seen a handful of times. The chain recombines TRBV29-1 with TRBJ1-2; 7 positions match TRBD1. V lost 4 bases and J lost 2; bases outside the gene matches: 10. The CDR3 runs 15 residues. Germline V gene data show CDR1 as SQVTM and CDR2 as ANQGSEA. In DNA, the CDR3 is TGCAGCGTTGTAAGCTTGGACAGGCCCAACTATGGCTACACCTTC. The encoded protein is CSVVSLDRPNYGYTF.

This clonotype was seen only a few times. The gene calls are TRBV4-1 and TRBJ2-2, with D perhaps TRBD1 or TRBD2 (5 bases each). Germline loops: CDR1 MGHRA, CDR2 YSYEKL. Trimming left V 4 bases short and J 2 bases short, with 8 bases between. The CDR3 runs 14 residues. The chain's CDR3 is CASSPGPNTGELFF. In DNA, the CDR3 is TGCGCCAGCAGCCCGGGACCAAACACCGGGGAGCTGTTTTTT.

This clonotype was picked up a small number of times. The CDR3 is CASSPPQGRGEQFF. The DNA of the CDR3 is TGTGCCAGCAGCCCGCCACAGGGTCGGGGTGAGCAGTTCTTC. This chain joins TRBV5-6 and TRBJ2-1; tentative D call: TRBD1 (6 bases). From germline, CDR1 is SGHDT and CDR2 YYEEEE. Between the trimmed V and J ends, which lost 4 bases and 9 bases, there was a span of 17 bases. The CDR3 covers 14 residues.

V and J are TRBV2 and TRBJ2-7; 9 bases map to TRBD1. Germline V CDR1 and CDR2: SNHLY, FYNNEI. The length of the CDR3 is 15 residues. V trimming: 6 bases; J trimming: 3 bases; junction bases outside the gene matches: 9. The chain's CDR3 is CASRIGTGNIYEQYF. The DNA for the CDR3 is TGTGCCAGCAGGATCGGGACAGGGAATATCTACGAGCAGTACTTC.

This clonotype was counted a few times. The genes are TRBV6-8 and TRBJ2-1; 10 bases line up with TRBD2. Germline CDR1 MNHGY, CDR2 SAAAGT. The junction had 7 bases not matched to a gene; V was cut back by 7 bases and J by 1 base. CDR3 length: 16 amino acids. DNA for the CDR3: TGTGCCAGCACCTTTAGCGGGGGGCCGTCCTACAATGAGCAGTTCTTC. Its translation: CASTFSGGPSYNEQFF.

This chain links TRBV27 with TRBJ2-1, with 10 bases matching TRBD2. Per germline, CDR1 MNHEY and CDR2 SMNVEV (reference sequence). Trimming took 2 bases from V and 3 from J; bases not matched to a gene: 4. This CDR3 is built from 16 residues. Here the CDR3 DNA reads TGTGCCAGCAGTTTACCCAGCGGGGGGGTCTACAATGAGCAGTTCTTC. Its translation is CASSLPSGGVYNEQFF.

This clonotype was detected a few times. The rearrangement uses TRBV10-3 and TRBJ1-4; D is uncertain. The CDR3 is 15 amino acids. Trimming left V 4 bases short and J 3 bases short, with 12 bases between. Germline V lookup: CDR1 ENHRY, CDR2 SYGVKD. The DNA of the CDR3 is TGTGCCATCAGTGCCCAGGCGACCGCTAATGAAAAACTGTTTTTT. It translates to CAISAQATANEKLFF.

The DNA of the CDR3 is TGCAGTGCCGCCGCAGGGGTTGTGGCAGATACGCAGTATTTT. Encoded protein: CSAAAGVVADTQYF. The gene calls are TRBV20-1 and TRBJ2-3; D possibly corresponds to TRBD1 (6 bases). V was pared by 6 bases and J by 4 bases, with 17 bases between. Germline V lookup: CDR1 DFQATT, CDR2 SNEGSKA (reference sequence). This CDR3 region has 14 residues.

V gene TRBV12-3 or TRBV12-4 combines with J gene TRBJ1-1; D is unclear. V lost 3 bases, J lost 10 bases, and 9 bases lay in between. There are 11 residues in the CDR3. Here the CDR3 reads CASSFKGRAFF. The CDR3 nucleotides read TGTGCCAGCAGTTTCAAGGGTAGAGCTTTCTTT.

This clonotype was found many times. The gene calls are TRBV7-2 and TRBJ2-1; 7 nucleotides agree with TRBD2. CDR3 length equals 15 residues. In germline, CDR1 is SGHTA, CDR2 FQGNSA. Germline trimming cut 5 bases from V and 9 bases from J; bases unmatched to any gene: 13. CDR3 bases: TGTGCCAGCAGCCTCGGACTAGTGGCATTTGGTGAGCAGTTCTTC. Its translation: CASSLGLVAFGEQFF.

This clonotype was picked up a small number of times. The chain carries TRBV5-6 and TRBJ1-2; 7 bases agree with TRBD1. The CDR3 is 13 residues long. Germline CDR1 SGHDT, CDR2 YYEEEE. The J segment lost 6 bases and the V segment lost 4 bases, leaving 6 bases of the junction unmatched. DNA for the CDR3: TGTGCCAGCAGCCAGCAGGGGGATAATGGCTACACCTTC. Translating gives CASSQQGDNGYTF. Variable domain in full (rest from reference TRBV5-6 and TRBJ1-2): DAGVTQSPTHLIKTRGQQVTLRCSPKSGHDTVSWYQQALGQGPQFIFQYYEEEERQRGNFPDRFSGHQFPNYSSELNVNALLLGDSALYLCASSQQGDNGYTFGSGTRLTVV.

V gene TRBV7-8 combines with J gene TRBJ2-5; D is undetermined. The V gene lost 1 base and the J gene lost 4 bases, with 13 bases spanning the gap. This CDR3 has 15 residues. Germline V lookup: CDR1 SGHVS, CDR2 FQNEAQ. The chain's CDR3 is CASSLGVSPGETQYF. CDR3 coding DNA: TGTGCCAGCAGCTTAGGTGTTAGCCCGGGAGAGACCCAGTACTTC.

The CDR3 reads CASNISGGRNEQFF. For the CDR3, the DNA is TGTGCCAGCAACATTAGCGGGGGGCGGAATGAGCAGTTCTTC. The chain links TRBV7-9 to TRBJ2-1; 10 nucleotides match TRBD2. The junction had 7 bases not matched to a gene; V was cut back by 7 bases and J by 7 bases. Germline V gives CDR1 SEHNR, CDR2 FQNEAQ (reference sequence). The CDR3 runs to 14 residues.

This chain links TRBV3-1 with TRBJ1-1, with a weak D call TRBD1 (5 bases). Trimming removed 5 bases at V and 0 bases at J, with 10 bases between. The germline gives CDR1 LGHDT, CDR2 YNNKEL (reference sequence). The CDR3 has 14 amino acids. CDR3 sequence (DNA): TGTGCCAGCAGCTTGGGACGGCTGAACACTGAAGCTTTCTTT. This sequence encodes CASSLGRLNTEAFF.

The chain employs TRBV14 and TRBJ2-1; 7 bases agree with TRBD2. The CDR3 totals 12 residues. Trimming removed 2 bases from V and 13 bases from J; junction bases left unmatched: 5. The V gene's germline CDR1 is SGHDN and CDR2 FVKESK. The CDR3 spells CASSQSGLEQFF. In DNA form, the CDR3 reads TGTGCCAGCAGCCAAAGTGGACTAGAACAGTTCTTC.

The gene calls are TRBV11-2 and TRBJ2-2; 10 bases fit TRBD2. Trimming at V came to 1 base and at J to 7 bases, leaving 6 bases not matched to a gene. This CDR3 contains 16 residues. The germline V gene has CDR1 SGHAT and CDR2 FQNNGV. The CDR3 is CASSLALSGGVGELFF. Written as DNA, the CDR3 is TGTGCCAGCAGCTTAGCCTTGAGCGGGGGGGTCGGGGAGCTGTTTTTT.

On this clonotype itself: One junction end disagrees with the germline gene, perhaps due to a read error. This chain uses TRBV7-6 with TRBJ2-1; D is perhaps TRBD1 or TRBD2 (5 bases each). Per germline, CDR1 SGHVS and CDR2 FNYEAQ. This CDR3 is built from 16 residues. As DNA, the CDR3 is TGTGCCAACAGCTTTACCCCGGGACGGCCTGCCAATGAGCAGCTCTTC. Its translation is CANSFTPGRPANEQLF.